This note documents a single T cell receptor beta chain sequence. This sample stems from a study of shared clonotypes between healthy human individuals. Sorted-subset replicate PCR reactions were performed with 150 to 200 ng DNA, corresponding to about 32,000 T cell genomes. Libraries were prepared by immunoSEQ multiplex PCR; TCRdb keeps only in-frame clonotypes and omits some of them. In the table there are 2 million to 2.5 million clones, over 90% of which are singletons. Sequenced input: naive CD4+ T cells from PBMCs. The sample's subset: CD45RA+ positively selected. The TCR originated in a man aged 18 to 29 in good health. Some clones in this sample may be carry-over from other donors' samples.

As DNA, the CDR3 is TGTGCCAGCATGGACGCGAGCTCCTACAATGAGCAGTTCTTC. Residues: CASMDASSYNEQFF. The chain carries TRBV25-1 and TRBJ2-1; no firm D call. The CDR3 is 14 amino acids. V lost 7 bases and J lost 0, with 10 bases in between. Germline CDR1 reads MGHDK; CDR2 reads SYGVNS.